This is a list of T cell receptor beta chains from one sample in a study of blood T cell repertoires in COVID-19. Assay: immunoSEQ multiplex PCR; the TCRdb copy retains only in-frame clones and omits some. The sample includes more than 300,000 clones, 88% of them seen just once. The sequencing input was PBMCs or T cells enriched from blood (not recorded which). These receptors originate from a woman aged 18-30 years who had recovered from COVID-19. Each CDR3 is given with its conserved first and last residue. D genes are given only for firm matches. Clone size is not always given. Where it is, it says once, few, many or a class for expanded clones.

j_call d_call clone_size v_call cdr3_aa cdr3_nt
TRBJ1-4 - - TRBV5-6 CASSPSVNEKLFF TGTGCCAGCAGCCCCTCGGTTAATGAAAAACTGTTTTTT
TRBJ1-1 - - TRBV27 CASSLVGAREAFF TGTGCCAGCAGTTTAGTAGGGGCGAGGGAAGCTTTCTTT
TRBJ1-3 - - TRBV19 CASASGAGGNTIYF TGTGCCAGTGCTTCAGGGGCCGGAGGAAACACCATATATTTT
TRBJ1-5 - - TRBV23-1 CASSQSCGNHQPQHF TGCGCCAGCAGTCAATCGTGTGGCAATCATCAGCCCCAGCATTTT
TRBJ2-7 TRBD2 - TRBV23-1 CASSQSNRGGKYYEQYF TGCGCCAGCAGTCAATCGAACCGGGGGGGCAAATACTACGAGCAGTACTTC
TRBJ2-7 - - TRBV3-1/TRBV3-2 CASSPPSQGYEQYF TGTGCCAGCAGCCCCCCCTCGCAGGGCTACGAGCAGTACTTC
TRBJ1-4 - - TRBV2 CASSDLGGTNEKLFF TGTGCCAGCAGTGACCTCGGAGGTACTAATGAAAAACTGTTTTTT
TRBJ1-1 - - TRBV9 CASSVAGYTEAFF TGTGCCAGCAGCGTTGCGGGTTACACTGAAGCTTTCTTT
TRBJ2-7 TRBD1 - TRBV13 CASSSGTGGSEQYF TGTGCCAGCAGCTCCGGGACAGGGGGCTCCGAGCAGTACTTC
TRBJ1-6 - - TRBV2 CASRVQQGINSPLHF TGTGCCAGCAGGGTCCAACAGGGAATCAATTCACCCCTCCACTTT
TRBJ1-5 - - TRBV4-1 CASSRDRTGGNQPQHF TGCGCCAGCAGCCGTGACAGGACCGGGGGCAATCAGCCCCAGCATTTT
TRBJ1-2 TRBD1 - TRBV6-6 CASSSGTGGHGYTF TGTGCCAGCAGTTCCGGGACAGGGGGTCATGGCTACACCTTC
TRBJ2-7 - - TRBV9 CASSVDSRASYEQYF TGTGCCAGCAGCGTAGACTCCAGGGCGTCCTACGAGCAGTACTTC
TRBJ1-1 TRBD1 - TRBV19 CASSTLTGAENTEAFF TGTGCCAGTAGTACTCTGACAGGGGCCGAGAACACTGAAGCTTTCTTT
TRBJ1-1 - - TRBV5-6 CASSLWTALGTEAFF TGTGCCAGCAGCTTATGGACAGCCCTCGGCACTGAAGCTTTCTTT
TRBJ2-2 - - TRBV19 CASSNPRFGLSDGELFF TGTGCCAGTAGCAATCCCCGTTTCGGTTTATCCGACGGGGAGCTGTTTTTT
TRBJ2-4 - - TRBV3-1/TRBV3-2 CASSQGGRNIQYF TGTGCCAGCAGCCAAGGTGGCAGAAACATTCAGTACTTC
TRBJ2-7 TRBD1 - TRBV6-2/TRBV6-3 CASSPGTGQFYEQYF TGTGCCAGCAGTCCAGGGACAGGGCAGTTTTACGAGCAGTACTTC
TRBJ1-1 - - TRBV18 CASSPGLTEAFF TGTGCCAGCTCACCCGGACTAACAGAAGCTTTCTTT
TRBJ1-1 TRBD1 once TRBV27 CASRDRERTEAFF TGTGCCAGCAGGGACAGGGAAAGGACTGAAGCTTTCTTT